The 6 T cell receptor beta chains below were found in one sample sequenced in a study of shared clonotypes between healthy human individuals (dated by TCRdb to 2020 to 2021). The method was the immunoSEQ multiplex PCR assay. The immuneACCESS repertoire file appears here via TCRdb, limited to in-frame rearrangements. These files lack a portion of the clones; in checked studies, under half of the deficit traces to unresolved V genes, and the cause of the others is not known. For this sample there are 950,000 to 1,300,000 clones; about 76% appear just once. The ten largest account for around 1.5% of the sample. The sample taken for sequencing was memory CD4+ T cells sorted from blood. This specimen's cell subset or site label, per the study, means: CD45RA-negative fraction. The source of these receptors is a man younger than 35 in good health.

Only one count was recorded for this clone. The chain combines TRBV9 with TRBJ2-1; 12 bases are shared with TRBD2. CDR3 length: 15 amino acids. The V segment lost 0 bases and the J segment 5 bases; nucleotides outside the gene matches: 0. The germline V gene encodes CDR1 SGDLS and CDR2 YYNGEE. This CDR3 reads CASSVGLAGDNEQFF. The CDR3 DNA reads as TGTGCCAGCAGCGTAGGACTAGCGGGGGACAATGAGCAGTTCTTC.

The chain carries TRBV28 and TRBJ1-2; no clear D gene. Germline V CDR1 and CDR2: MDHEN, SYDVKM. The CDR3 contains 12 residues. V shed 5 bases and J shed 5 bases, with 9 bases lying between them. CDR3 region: CASSTERYGYTF. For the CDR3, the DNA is TGTGCCAGCAGTACCGAACGGTATGGCTACACCTTC.

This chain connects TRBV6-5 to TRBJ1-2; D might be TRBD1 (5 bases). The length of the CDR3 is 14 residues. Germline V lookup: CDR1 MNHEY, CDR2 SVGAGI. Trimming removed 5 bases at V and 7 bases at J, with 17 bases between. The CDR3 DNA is TGTGCCAGCAGTCGGCTAGAGGGGCGCGGTGGCTACACCTTC. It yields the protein CASSRLEGRGGYTF.

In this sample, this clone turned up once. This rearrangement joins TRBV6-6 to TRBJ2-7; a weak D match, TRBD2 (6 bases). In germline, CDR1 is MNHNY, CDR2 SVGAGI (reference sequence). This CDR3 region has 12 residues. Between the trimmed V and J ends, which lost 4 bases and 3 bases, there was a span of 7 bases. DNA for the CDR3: TGTGCCAGCAGTTTCGGGGGCTACGAGCAGTACTTC. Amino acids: CASSFGGYEQYF.

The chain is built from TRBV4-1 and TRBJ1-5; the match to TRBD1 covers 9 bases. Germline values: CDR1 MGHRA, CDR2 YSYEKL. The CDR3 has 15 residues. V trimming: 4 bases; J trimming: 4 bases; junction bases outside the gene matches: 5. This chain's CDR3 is CASSRGDRENQPQHF. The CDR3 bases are TGCGCCAGCAGCCGGGGGGACAGGGAGAATCAGCCCCAGCATTTT.

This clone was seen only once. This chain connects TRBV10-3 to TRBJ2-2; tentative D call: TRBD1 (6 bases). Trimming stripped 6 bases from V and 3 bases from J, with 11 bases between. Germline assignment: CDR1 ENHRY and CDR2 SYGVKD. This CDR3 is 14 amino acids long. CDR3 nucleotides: TGTGCCATCAGAACAGGGACGGACACCGGGGAGCTGTTTTTT. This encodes CAIRTGTDTGELFF.